A selection of T cell receptor beta chains follows, all from one sample in a study of monozygotic twins with inflammatory bowel disease. TCRdb re-called the 5' RACE reads and catalogs CDR3 proteins one per entry, DNA excluded. Here the sample table reports about 110,000 distinct CDR3 sequences. Material for sequencing was blood. These TCRs come from a human donor with ulcerative colitis or Crohn's disease, or a healthy co-twin of an affected twin (not recorded which). The CDR3 runs from the conserved cysteine through the conserved F or W.

v_gene	j_gene	CDR3aa
TRBV7-8	TRBJ2-5	CASSLVRTRGGTQYF
TRBV6-5	TRBJ1-1	CASNRDPNTEAFF
TRBV2	TRBJ1-2	CASDRESSGYTF
TRBV6-4	TRBJ2-3	CASSSQAQGDTQYF
TRBV20-1	TRBJ1-5	CSAAVRRLVGNQPQHF
TRBV7-2	TRBJ2-1	CASSLDLRTSFDEQFF
TRBV20-1	TRBJ2-7	CSVQGQGIRTTGEQYF
TRBV7-9	TRBJ1-2	CASSLATGGYGYTF
TRBV5-1	TRBJ2-2	CASSLQLAGGRDTGELFF
TRBV4-3	TRBJ2-3	CASSRHTLTGTDTQYF
TRBV4-2	TRBJ2-1	CASSQDILAGSNEQFF
TRBV6-5	TRBJ1-2	CASSYGGIRGYTF
TRBV29-1	TRBJ1-1	CSVTRTGGEETEAFF
TRBV7-2	TRBJ2-7	CASSLKGLAGERHEQYF
TRBV12-3/TRBV12-4	TRBJ2-3	CASSFGSSSTNTQYF
TRBV7-8	TRBJ1-1	CASSSPRQPEEAFF
TRBV7-9	TRBJ2-7	CASSSRDRGVGYEQYF
TRBV29-1	TRBJ1-4	CSVVPGSEEKLFF
TRBV5-1	TRBJ2-7	CASSLTGLSSYEQFF
TRBV12-5	TRBJ2-1	CASGFEVQGTYNEQFF
TRBV7-9	TRBJ1-4	CASSLVSGTTNEKLFF
TRBV5-6	TRBJ1-1	CASSIPQGLNTEAFF
TRBV28	TRBJ2-7	CASSSPRDTSYEQYF
TRBV7-2	TRBJ2-3	CASSLVHGRGTDTQYF
TRBV12-2	TRBJ2-1	CASRFNPQENSEQFF
TRBV7-2	TRBJ2-1	CASSLGQPLSGGHNEQFF
TRBV18	TRBJ2-5	CASSPRFGSGALQETQYF
TRBV18	TRBJ2-7	CASSSNKGGSEGEQYF
TRBV7-9	TRBJ2-1	CASSSQFLAGGANEQFF
TRBV9	TRBJ2-7	CASSVATSGGYEQYF
TRBV7-2	TRBJ2-7	CASSLNRDYEQYF
TRBV28	TRBJ1-2	CASSLAGEGYGYTF
TRBV6-2/TRBV6-3	TRBJ2-1	CASSASFRDYHNEQFF
TRBV5-4	TRBJ2-7	CASSLGLAGVANEQYF
TRBV12-3/TRBV12-4	TRBJ1-5	CASSLGRAQHF
TRBV28	TRBJ1-5	CASRIRTPIRPQHF
TRBV7-6	TRBJ2-7	CASSSGPNYEQYF
TRBV29-1	TRBJ1-1	CSAGGGNTEAFF
TRBV3-1	TRBJ2-1	CASSPVLALNEQFF
TRBV12-3/TRBV12-4	TRBJ2-3	CASRRGADDTQYF
TRBV4-1	TRBJ2-7	CASSLTARTYEQYF
TRBV7-9	TRBJ1-2	CASSLAGSYGYTF
TRBV28	TRBJ2-1	CASSSGQASDEQFF
TRBV7-2	TRBJ2-3	CASSLGGYLGDTQYF
TRBV7-2	TRBJ2-1	CASSLGPHLNNEQFF
TRBV7-4	TRBJ2-1	CASSLNSDYNEQFF
TRBV20-1	TRBJ2-7	CSARYLDGEQYF
TRBV19	TRBJ2-1	CASTSQTPNEQFF
TRBV6-1	TRBJ2-2	CASSGSGAQSTGELFF
TRBV7-8	TRBJ1-5	CASSLGAVGSNQPQHF
TRBV12-3/TRBV12-4	TRBJ1-1	CASSRGTENTEAFF
TRBV23-1	TRBJ2-7	CASSHHDPRQGGDYEQYF
TRBV2	TRBJ2-3	CASSDPRGAGTDTQYF
TRBV20-1	TRBJ2-1	CSASLTSGAYNEQFF
TRBV25-1	TRBJ1-6	CASSGGASSYNSPLHF